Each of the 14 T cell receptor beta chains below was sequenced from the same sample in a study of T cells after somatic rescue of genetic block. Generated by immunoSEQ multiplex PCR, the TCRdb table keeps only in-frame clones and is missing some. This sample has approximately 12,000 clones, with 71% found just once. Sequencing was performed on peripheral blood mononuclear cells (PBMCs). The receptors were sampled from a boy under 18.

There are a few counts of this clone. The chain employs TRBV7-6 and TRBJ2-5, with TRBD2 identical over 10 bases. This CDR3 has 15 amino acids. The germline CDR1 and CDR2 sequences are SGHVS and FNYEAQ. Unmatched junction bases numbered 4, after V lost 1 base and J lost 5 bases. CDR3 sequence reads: CASSLVAGGQETQYF. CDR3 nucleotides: TGTGCCAGCAGCTTAGTAGCGGGAGGTCAGGAGACCCAGTACTTC.

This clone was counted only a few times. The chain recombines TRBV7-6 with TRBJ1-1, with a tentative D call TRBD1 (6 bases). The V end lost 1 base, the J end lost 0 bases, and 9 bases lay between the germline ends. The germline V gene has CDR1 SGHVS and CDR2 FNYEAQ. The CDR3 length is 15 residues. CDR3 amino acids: CASSLGRDMNTEAFF. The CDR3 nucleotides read TGTGCCAGCAGCTTAGGGAGGGACATGAACACTGAAGCTTTCTTT.

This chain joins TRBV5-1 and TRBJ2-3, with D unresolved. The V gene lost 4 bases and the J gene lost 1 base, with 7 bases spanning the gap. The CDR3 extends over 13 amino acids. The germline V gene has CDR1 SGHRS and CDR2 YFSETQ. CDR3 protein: CASSGPGTDTQYF. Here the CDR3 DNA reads TGCGCCAGCAGCGGCCCGGGCACAGATACGCAGTATTTT.

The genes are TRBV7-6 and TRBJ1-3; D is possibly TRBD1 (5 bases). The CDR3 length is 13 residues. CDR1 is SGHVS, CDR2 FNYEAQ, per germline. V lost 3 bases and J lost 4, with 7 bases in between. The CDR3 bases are TGTGCCAGCAGCTTCAACAGGGGAAACACCATATATTTT. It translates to CASSFNRGNTIYF. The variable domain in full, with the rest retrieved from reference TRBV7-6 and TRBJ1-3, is GAGVSQSPRYKVTKRGQDVALRCDPISGHVSLYWYRQALGQGPEFLTYFNYEAQQDKSGLPNDRFSAERPEGSISTLTIQRTEQRDSAMYRCASSFNRGNTIYFGEGSWLTVV.

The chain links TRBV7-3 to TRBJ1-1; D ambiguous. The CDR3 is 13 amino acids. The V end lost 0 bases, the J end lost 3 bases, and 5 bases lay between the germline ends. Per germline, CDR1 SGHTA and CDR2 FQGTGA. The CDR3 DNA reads TGTGCCAGCAGCTTAACGACGGACACTGAAGCTTTCTTT. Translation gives CASSLTTDTEAFF.

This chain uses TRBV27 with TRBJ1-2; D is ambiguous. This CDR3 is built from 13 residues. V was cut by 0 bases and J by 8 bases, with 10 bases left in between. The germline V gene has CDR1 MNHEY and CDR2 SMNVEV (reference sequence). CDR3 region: CASSLSPLWGYTF. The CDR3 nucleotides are TGTGCCAGCAGTTTATCGCCCCTCTGGGGCTACACCTTC.

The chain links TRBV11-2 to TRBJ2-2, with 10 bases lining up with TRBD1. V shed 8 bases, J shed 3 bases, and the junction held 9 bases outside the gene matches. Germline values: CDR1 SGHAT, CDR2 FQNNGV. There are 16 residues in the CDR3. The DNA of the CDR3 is TGTGCCAGCGTATTTCGACAGGGGGCGTACACCGGGGAGCTGTTTTTT. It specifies CASVFRQGAYTGELFF.

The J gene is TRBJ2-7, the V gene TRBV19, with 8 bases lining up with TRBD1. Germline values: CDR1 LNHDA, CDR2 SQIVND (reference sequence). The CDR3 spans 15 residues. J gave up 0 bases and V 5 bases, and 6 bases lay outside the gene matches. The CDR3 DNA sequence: TGTGCCAGTAGTGTCCGGACAGGGAGCTCCTACGAGCAGTACTTC. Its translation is CASSVRTGSSYEQYF.

In DNA form, the CDR3 reads TGCGCCAGCAGCTTTACTAGCGGGAGGGCCGGGGAGCTGTTTTTT. It yields the protein CASSFTSGRAGELFF. The chain employs TRBV5-1 and TRBJ2-2; 13 nucleotides align to TRBD2. The J segment lost 6 bases and the V segment lost 2 bases, leaving 1 base of the junction unmatched. CDR1 is SGHRS, CDR2 YFSETQ, per germline. This CDR3 spans 15 amino acids.

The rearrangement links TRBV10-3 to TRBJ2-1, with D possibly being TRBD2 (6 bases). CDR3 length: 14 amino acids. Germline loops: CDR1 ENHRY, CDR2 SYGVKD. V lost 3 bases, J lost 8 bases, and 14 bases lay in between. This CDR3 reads CAISEMGLSDEQFF. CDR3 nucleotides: TGTGCCATCAGTGAAATGGGACTGAGCGATGAGCAGTTCTTC.

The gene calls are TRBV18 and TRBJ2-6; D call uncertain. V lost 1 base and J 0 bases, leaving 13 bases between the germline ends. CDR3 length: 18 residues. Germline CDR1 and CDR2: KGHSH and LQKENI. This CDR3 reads CASSPLTVKSSGANVLTF. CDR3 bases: TGTGCCAGCTCACCACTGACGGTGAAGAGCTCTGGGGCCAACGTCCTGACTTTC.

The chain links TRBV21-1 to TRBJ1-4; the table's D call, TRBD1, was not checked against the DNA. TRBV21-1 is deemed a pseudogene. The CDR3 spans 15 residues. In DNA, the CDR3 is TGTGCCAGCAGCAAAGGACAGGCGGCTAATGAAAAACTGTTTTTT. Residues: CASSKGQAANEKLFF.

CDR3 DNA: TGTGCCAGCAGCCCCGGGACAGGGGGCTTCTACGAGCAGTACTTC. Amino acid sequence: CASSPGTGGFYEQYF. The gene calls are TRBV11-3 and TRBJ2-7; 12 nucleotides agree with TRBD1. J gave up 3 bases and V 5 bases, and 5 bases lay outside the gene matches. The length of the CDR3 is 15 residues. From germline, CDR1 is SGHNT and CDR2 YENEEA.

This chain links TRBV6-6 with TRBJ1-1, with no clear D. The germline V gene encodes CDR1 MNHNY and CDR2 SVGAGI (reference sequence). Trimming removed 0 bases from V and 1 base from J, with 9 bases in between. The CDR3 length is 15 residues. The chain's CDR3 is CASSYSGQPNTEAFF. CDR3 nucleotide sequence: TGTGCCAGCAGTTACTCGGGTCAGCCGAACACTGAAGCTTTCTTT.